The present entry profiles one T cell receptor beta chain with its context. Its specificity is not known. The sample comes from a study of cytomegalovirus exposure and HLA in healthy donors. PCR used 60 Vbeta primers and 13 Jbeta primers. Libraries were prepared by immunoSEQ multiplex PCR; TCRdb keeps only in-frame clonotypes and omits some of them. The profile covers over 150,000 clones, with around 76% appearing a single time and 1.3% to 1.5% taken by the ten largest. The CDR3 consists of 16 residues. J was trimmed by 5 bases and V by 4 bases; bases with no gene match: 12. The germline gives CDR1 SGDLS, CDR2 YYNGEE. Findings of the study overall: Later genetic work tied a missense DCLRE1C variant to beta-chain V and J trimming. There were about 160 TCR beta chains listed as cytomegalovirus-associated.

The sample comprised PBMCs. The V call is TRBV9, the J call TRBJ1-1; TRBD1 agrees at 9 bases. This sequence was found in a man aged 55 to 70 in good health and CMV-seronegative. The CDR3 reads CASSFLPGQGETEAFF. Here the CDR3 DNA reads TGTGCCAGCAGCTTCTTACCGGGACAGGGAGAAACTGAAGCTTTCTTT.